This T cell receptor beta chain was observed in a study of OX40 agonist ivuxolimab in advanced cancers. About the study: People who had prior anti-PD-1, anti-PD-L1 or anti-CTLA-4 therapy could take part, and around 39% had some.

The V end was cut by 3 bases, the J end by 0 bases, with 10 bases between. The CDR3 sequence is 15 residues long. Germline CDR1 is SEHNR and CDR2 is FQNEAQ (reference sequence). Remarks on this clone: Its antigen is as yet unknown.

Notes on the study in general: Expanded clones were, on average, more numerous among CD8+ T cells than CD4+. Expanded peripheral T cell antigen specificity was not determined.

Method: immunoSEQ multiplex PCR; TCRdb's copy keeps in-frame clones and lacks some. Counted here are about 80,000 clones, approximately 91% occurring once; the ten biggest clones make up 10% to 15%. This chain links TRBV7-9 with TRBJ2-3; no clear D. This sample comprised CD4+ or CD8+ T cells sorted from blood, obtained in a trial of the OX40 agonist ivuxolimab. This receptor was obtained from an adult with an advanced solid tumor such as melanoma, head and neck, liver or kidney cancer. The CDR3 nucleotides are TGTGCCAGCAGCTTCGGACGGGCGAGCACAGATACGCAGTATTTT. Amino acids: CASSFGRASTDTQYF. The full variable domain, in which reference TRBV7-9 and TRBJ2-3 provide the parts outside the CDR3, is DTGVSQNPRHKITKRGQNVTFRCDPISEHNRLYWYRQTLGQGPEFLTYFQNEAQLEKSRLLSDRFSAERPKGSFSTLEIQRTEQGDSAMYLCASSFGRASTDTQYFGPGTRLTVL.